This TCR beta chain was recorded in a study of T cell responses to AZD1222 COVID-19 vaccine. Whole-study results and caveats: In a largely white British group with more females than males, clonal diversity was possibly underestimated.

The data were produced by immunoSEQ multiplex PCR, yet TCRdb's version contains in-frame clones alone and is incomplete. The data show around 110,000 clones, approximately 92% seen once. As for this clone: Its antigen is as yet unknown.

The CDR3 consists of 11 residues. Germline CDR1 and CDR2: SGHDT and YYEEEE. Trimming took off 5 bases at V and 6 bases at J, with 9 bases between the two ends. This chain joins TRBV5-6 and TRBJ2-7, with D possibly TRBD1 on 6 matching bases. Sequencing was performed on peripheral blood, taken 28 days after the second AZD1222 dose. This TCR derives from an adult who received the AZD1222 COVID-19 vaccine. DNA for the CDR3: TGTGCCAGCAGTACAGGGTTCGAGCAGTACTTC. This translates into CASSTGFEQYF.